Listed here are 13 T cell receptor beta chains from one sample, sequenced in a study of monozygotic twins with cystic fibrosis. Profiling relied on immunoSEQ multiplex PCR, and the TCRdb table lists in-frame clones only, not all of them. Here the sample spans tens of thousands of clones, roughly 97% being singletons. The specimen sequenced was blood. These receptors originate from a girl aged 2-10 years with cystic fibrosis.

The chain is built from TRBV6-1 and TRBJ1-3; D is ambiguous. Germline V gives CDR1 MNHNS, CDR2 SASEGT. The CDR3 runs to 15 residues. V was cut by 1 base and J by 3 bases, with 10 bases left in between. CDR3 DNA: TGTGCCAGCAGTGAAGTTTACACCTTTGGAAACACCATATATTTT. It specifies CASSEVYTFGNTIYF.

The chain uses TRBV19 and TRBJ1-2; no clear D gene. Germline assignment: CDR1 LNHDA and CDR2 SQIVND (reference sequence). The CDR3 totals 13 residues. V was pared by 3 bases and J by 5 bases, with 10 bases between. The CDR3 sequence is CASSIPYRYGYTF. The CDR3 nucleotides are TGTGCCAGTAGTATCCCCTACAGATATGGCTACACCTTC.

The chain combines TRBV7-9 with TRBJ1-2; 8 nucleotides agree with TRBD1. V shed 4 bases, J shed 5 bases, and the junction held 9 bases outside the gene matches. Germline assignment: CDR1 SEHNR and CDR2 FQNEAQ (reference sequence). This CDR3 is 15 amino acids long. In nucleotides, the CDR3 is TGTGCCAGCAGCTCCCCAGGGGGCCTGGAGTATGGCTACACCTTC. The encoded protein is CASSSPGGLEYGYTF.

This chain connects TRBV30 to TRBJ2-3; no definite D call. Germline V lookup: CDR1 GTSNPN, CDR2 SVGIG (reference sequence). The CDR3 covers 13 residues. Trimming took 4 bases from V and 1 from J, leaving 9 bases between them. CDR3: CAWTGLRTDTQYF. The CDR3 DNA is TGTGCCTGGACTGGGCTACGCACAGATACGCAGTATTTT.

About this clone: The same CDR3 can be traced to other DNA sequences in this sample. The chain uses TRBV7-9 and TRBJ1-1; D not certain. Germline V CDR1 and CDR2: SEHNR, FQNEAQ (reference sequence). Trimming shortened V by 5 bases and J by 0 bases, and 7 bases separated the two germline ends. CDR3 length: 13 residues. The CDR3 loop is CASSRGLNTEAFF. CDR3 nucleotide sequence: TGTGCCAGCAGCCGAGGTTTGAACACTGAAGCTTTCTTT.

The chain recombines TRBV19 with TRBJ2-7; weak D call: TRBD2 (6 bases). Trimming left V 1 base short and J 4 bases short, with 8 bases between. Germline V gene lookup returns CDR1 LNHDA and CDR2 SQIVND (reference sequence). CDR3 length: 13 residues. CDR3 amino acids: CASSIAGVYEQYF. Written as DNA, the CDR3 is TGTGCCAGTAGTATAGCGGGAGTGTACGAGCAGTACTTC.

The DNA of the CDR3 is TGTGCCAGCAGCAAAGTTAGTCCGGATACGCAGTATTTT. Translating gives CASSKVSPDTQYF. V usage is TRBV21-1 and J usage is TRBJ2-3; TRBD2, as called in the table, went unchecked against the DNA. TRBV21-1 is termed a pseudogene. CDR3 length: 13 residues.

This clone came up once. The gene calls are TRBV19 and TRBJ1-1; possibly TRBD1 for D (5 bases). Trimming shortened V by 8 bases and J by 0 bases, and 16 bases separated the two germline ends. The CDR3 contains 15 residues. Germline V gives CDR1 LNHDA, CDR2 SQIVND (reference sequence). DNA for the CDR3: TGTGCCAGTGACACGCCGGGACTGCTGAACACTGAAGCTTTCTTT. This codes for CASDTPGLLNTEAFF.

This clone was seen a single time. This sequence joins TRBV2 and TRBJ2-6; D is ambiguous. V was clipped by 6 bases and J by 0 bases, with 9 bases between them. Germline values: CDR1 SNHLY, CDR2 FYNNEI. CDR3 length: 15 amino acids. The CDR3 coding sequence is TGTGCCAGCAGCCTCAAATTCTCTGGGGCCAACGTCCTGACTTTC. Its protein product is CASSLKFSGANVLTF. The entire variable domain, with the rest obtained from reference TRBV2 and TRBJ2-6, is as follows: EPEVTQTPSHQVTQMGQEVILRCVPISNHLYFYWYRQILGQKVEFLVSFYNNEISEKSEIFDDQFSVERPDGSNFTLKIRSTKLEDSAMYFCASSLKFSGANVLTFGAGSRLTVL.

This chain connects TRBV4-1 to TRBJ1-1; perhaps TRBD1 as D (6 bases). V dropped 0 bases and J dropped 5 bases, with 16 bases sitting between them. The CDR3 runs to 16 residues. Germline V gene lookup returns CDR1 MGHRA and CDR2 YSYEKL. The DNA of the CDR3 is TGCGCCAGCAGCCAAGATTACCTCGGGGGGCAGACTGAAGCTTTCTTT. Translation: CASSQDYLGGQTEAFF.

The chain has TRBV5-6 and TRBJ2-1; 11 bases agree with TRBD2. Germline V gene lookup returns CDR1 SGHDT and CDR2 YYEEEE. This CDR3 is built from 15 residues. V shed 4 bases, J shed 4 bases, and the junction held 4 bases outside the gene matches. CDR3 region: CASSLGTSGYNEQFF. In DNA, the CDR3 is TGTGCCAGCAGCCTCGGGACTAGCGGATACAATGAGCAGTTCTTC.

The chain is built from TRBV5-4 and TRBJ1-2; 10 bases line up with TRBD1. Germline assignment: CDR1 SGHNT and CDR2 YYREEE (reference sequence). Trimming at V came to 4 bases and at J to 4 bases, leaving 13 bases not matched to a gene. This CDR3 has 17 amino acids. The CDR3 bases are TGTGCCAGCAGCGTACCGGGACAGGGGATTGGGGCCTATGGCTACACCTTC. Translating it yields CASSVPGQGIGAYGYTF.

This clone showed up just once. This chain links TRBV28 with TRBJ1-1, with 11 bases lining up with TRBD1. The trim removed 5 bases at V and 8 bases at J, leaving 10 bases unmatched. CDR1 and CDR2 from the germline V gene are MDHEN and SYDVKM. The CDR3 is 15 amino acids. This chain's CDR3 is CASSLPGQGEKEAFF. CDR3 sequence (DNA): TGTGCCAGCAGTCTACCGGGACAGGGGGAGAAGGAAGCTTTCTTT.